A single sample gave rise to the 6 T cell receptor beta chains below, sequenced in a study of blood T cell repertoires in COVID-19 (dated by TCRdb to 2018 to 2021). The library was made by the immunoSEQ multiplex PCR assay. TCRdb limited this immuneACCESS table to in-frame rearrangements with V and J called. A share of clones is missing; checked studies link under half to unresolved V genes, and the rest is unexplained. Counted in this sample were fewer than 50,000 clones; more than 75% of them appeared once. The top ten clones comprise around a quarter of the sample. Sample: peripheral blood. The receptors were gathered from an elderly man with acute or convalescent COVID-19.

The chain combines TRBV9 with TRBJ1-5; 9 positions match TRBD1. The CDR3 is made up of 15 amino acids. Germline lookup yields CDR1 SGDLS and CDR2 YYNGEE. Trimming took 0 bases from V and 5 from J; bases not matched to a gene: 3. The CDR3 sequence: CASSVATGGDQPQHF. The CDR3 DNA is TGTGCCAGCAGCGTAGCAACAGGGGGCGATCAGCCCCAGCATTTT.

CDR3 region: CASSSWGQGISPLHF. CDR3 bases: TGTGCCAGCAGCTCATGGGGACAGGGGATTTCACCCCTCCACTTT. The V gene is TRBV5-4, the J gene TRBJ1-6, with 10 bases identical to TRBD1. The CDR3 is made up of 15 amino acids. Germline assignment: CDR1 SGHNT and CDR2 YYREEE (reference sequence). J was trimmed by 9 bases and V by 3 bases; bases with no gene match: 6.

This chain connects TRBV3-1 (or the pseudogene TRBV3-2) to TRBJ2-2; D is undetermined. V was cut by 2 bases and J by 0 bases, with 7 bases left in between. Germline V gene data show CDR1 as LGHDT and CDR2 as YNNKEL (reference sequence). The length of the CDR3 is 15 residues. In nucleotides, the CDR3 is TGTGCCAGCAGCCAACCACTCCCGAACACCGGGGAGCTGTTTTTT. Its translation: CASSQPLPNTGELFF.

At least ten counts were recorded for this clone. The rearrangement uses TRBV7-9 and TRBJ2-1; D is perhaps TRBD1 (6 bases). V was pared by 3 bases and J by 2 bases, with 11 bases between. Per the germline V gene, CDR1 is SEHNR and CDR2 is FQNEAQ (reference sequence). The CDR3 is 15 residues long. The CDR3 reads CASSFQGPTYNEQFF. CDR3 DNA sequence: TGTGCCAGCAGCTTCCAGGGGCCCACCTACAATGAGCAGTTCTTC. Filled out from reference TRBV7-9 and TRBJ2-1, the complete variable domain reads DTGVSQNPRHKITKRGQNVTFRCDPISEHNRLYWYRQTLGQGPEFLTYFQNEAQLEKSRLLSDRFSAERPKGSFSTLEIQRTEQGDSAMYLCASSFQGPTYNEQFFGPGTRLTVL.

This chain links TRBV11-3 with TRBJ2-3, with 7 bases that match TRBD2. There are 14 residues in the CDR3. In germline, CDR1 is SGHNT, CDR2 YENEEA. The V gene end was trimmed by 3 bases and the J gene end by 8 bases; junction bases not matched to a gene: 8. DNA of the CDR3: TGTGCCAGCAGCTTGTATGGGGAGGGAGGTACGCAGTATTTT. Translating it yields CASSLYGEGGTQYF.

J is TRBJ2-2 and V is TRBV5-4; 7 bases fit TRBD1. Losses at the gene ends were 5 bases for V and 4 bases for J; bases not matched to a gene: 8. The CDR3 sequence is 15 residues long. Germline values: CDR1 SGHNT, CDR2 YYREEE (reference sequence). CDR3 DNA: TGTGCCAGCAGACGACAGGGCTGGGGCACCGGGGAGCTGTTTTTT. Protein sequence: CASRRQGWGTGELFF.